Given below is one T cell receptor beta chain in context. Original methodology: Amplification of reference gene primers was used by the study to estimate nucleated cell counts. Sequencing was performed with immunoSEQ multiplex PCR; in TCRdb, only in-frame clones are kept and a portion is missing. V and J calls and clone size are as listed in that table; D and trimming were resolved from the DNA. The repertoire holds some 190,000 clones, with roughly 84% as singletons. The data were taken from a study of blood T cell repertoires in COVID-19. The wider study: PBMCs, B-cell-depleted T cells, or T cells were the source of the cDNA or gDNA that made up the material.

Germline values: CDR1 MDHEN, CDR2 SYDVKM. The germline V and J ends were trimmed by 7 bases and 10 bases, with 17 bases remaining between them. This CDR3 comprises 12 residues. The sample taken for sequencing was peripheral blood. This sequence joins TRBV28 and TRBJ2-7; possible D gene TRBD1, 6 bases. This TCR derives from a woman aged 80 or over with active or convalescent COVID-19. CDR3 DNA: TGTGCCAGCACCGTTACACAGGGAGAACAGTACTTC. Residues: CASTVTQGEQYF.